Below are 24 T cell receptor beta chains sequenced from a single sample in a study of blood T cell repertoires in COVID-19 (dated by TCRdb to 2019 to 2021). The library was produced with the immunoSEQ multiplex PCR assay. TCRdb retrieved this table from immuneACCESS and kept in-frame rearrangements only. Not all clones are present; in checked studies, unresolved V genes account for under half, and no reason is known for the remainder. The sample data list about 74,000 clones, and roughly nine tenths of these were observed just once. The top ten clones comprise about 9.8% of the sample. Sequencing was done on a sample of peripheral blood. These receptors were collected from a human donor in a cohort sampled during active COVID-19.

The chain couples TRBV2 to TRBJ1-5, with unresolved D. Trimming pared 6 bases from V and 2 bases from J, leaving 11 bases between. Germline V gene data show CDR1 as SNHLY and CDR2 as FYNNEI. This CDR3 comprises 14 residues. CDR3 DNA: TGTGCCAGCAGCTTGCTTCAGGGCAATCAGCCCCAGCATTTT. Translation gives CASSLLQGNQPQHF.

The chain links TRBV6-5 to TRBJ2-1, with D perhaps matching TRBD2 (5 bases). CDR3 length: 16 amino acids. CDR1 is MNHEY, CDR2 SVGAGI, per germline. Deletions cut 0 bases from V and 5 bases from J, with 14 bases between. The CDR3 loop is CASSYSRVGWHNEQFF. Written as DNA, the CDR3 is TGTGCCAGCAGTTACTCGAGGGTCGGCTGGCACAATGAGCAGTTCTTC.

The V and J genes are TRBV11-2 and TRBJ2-2, with TRBD2 matching over 7 bases. The CDR3 is made up of 13 amino acids. V lost 5 bases to trimming and J lost 6 bases; unmatched junction nucleotides: 3. Per germline, CDR1 SGHAT and CDR2 FQNNGV. The DNA for the CDR3 is TGTGCCAGCAGCCGAGGGAGGGCCGGGGAGCTGTTTTTT. Translating it yields CASSRGRAGELFF.

This chain links TRBV20-1 with TRBJ2-1; D not certain. The V end was cut by 3 bases, the J end by 5 bases, with 5 bases between. The CDR3 runs to 11 residues. Germline-derived CDR1 and CDR2 are DFQATT and SNEGSKA (reference sequence). CDR3 in DNA: TGCAGTGCTAGCGGTGACAATGAGCAGTTCTTC. This gives the protein CSASGDNEQFF.

The J gene is TRBJ2-5, the V gene TRBV28; 13 bases line up with TRBD2. The CDR3 has 18 residues. J was trimmed by 1 base and V by 5 bases; bases with no gene match: 10. Germline-derived CDR1 and CDR2 are MDHEN and SYDVKM. The CDR3 region is CASSTSGRAVGPQETQYF. Written as DNA, the CDR3 is TGTGCCAGCAGTACTAGCGGGAGGGCCGTGGGGCCCCAAGAGACCCAGTACTTC.

The chain combines TRBV19 with TRBJ2-3; TRBD2 aligns across 8 bases. The CDR3 sequence is 12 residues long. Per germline, CDR1 LNHDA and CDR2 SQIVND (reference sequence). Trimming took 1 base from V and 15 from J; bases not matched to a gene: 6. The CDR3 DNA follows: TGTGCCAGTAGTATAGCAGCGGGAGTAACCTATTTT. Protein: CASSIAAGVTYF.

The V and J genes are TRBV28 and TRBJ1-1; 8 bases map to TRBD1. Germline CDR1 and CDR2: MDHEN and SYDVKM. The CDR3 has 12 residues. The trim removed 4 bases at V and 8 bases at J, leaving 3 bases unmatched. This CDR3 is CASSSWDREAFF. CDR3 sequence (DNA): TGTGCCAGCAGTTCCTGGGACAGGGAAGCTTTCTTT.

This clone was seen only once. The chain recombines TRBV9 with TRBJ2-5; D possibly corresponds to TRBD1 (5 bases). Germline CDR1 is SGDLS and CDR2 is YYNGEE. There are 15 residues in the CDR3. V lost 1 base and J lost 4, with 14 bases in between. CDR3 residues: CASSVYPGPVETQYF. In DNA, the CDR3 is TGTGCCAGCAGCGTATATCCAGGGCCGGTAGAGACCCAGTACTTC.

The chain uses TRBV4-1 and TRBJ1-2; 8 bases line up with TRBD1. The ends lost 1 base at V and 6 bases at J; junction bases unmatched: 4. The CDR3 is 14 residues long. The germline V gene has CDR1 MGHRA and CDR2 YSYEKL. The CDR3 here is CASSQVLTGDGYTF. The CDR3 region has the DNA TGCGCCAGCAGCCAAGTCTTGACAGGGGATGGCTACACCTTC.

This rearrangement joins TRBV5-1 to TRBJ1-4, with a tentative D call TRBD1 (5 bases). Germline V gives CDR1 SGHRS, CDR2 YFSETQ. V was shortened by 0 bases and J by 3 bases, with 6 bases between the two germline ends. This CDR3 has 14 amino acids. CDR3 in DNA: TGCGCCAGCAGCTTGGAACAGGCTAATGAAAAACTGTTTTTT. It encodes CASSLEQANEKLFF.

The rearrangement links TRBV11-2 to TRBJ2-1; TRBD1 matches 7 bases. The germline V gene encodes CDR1 SGHAT and CDR2 FQNNGV. This CDR3 has 16 amino acids. V lost 3 bases, J lost 7 bases, and 12 bases stayed unmatched. The CDR3 DNA reads as TGTGCCAGCAGCTTTCTGACAGGGAAGGTGAGGAATGAGCAGTTCTTC. Amino acid sequence: CASSFLTGKVRNEQFF.

Here the CDR3 DNA reads TGTGCCAGCAGTTTTGGTTGGGACAGGTCCTACGAGCAGTACTTC. Protein product: CASSFGWDRSYEQYF. This chain joins TRBV28 and TRBJ2-7; TRBD1 agrees at 8 bases. Trimming cost V 3 bases and J 1 base; bases outside gene matches: 5. Germline V gives CDR1 MDHEN, CDR2 SYDVKM. CDR3 length: 15 residues. The whole variable domain, filled in from reference TRBV28 and TRBJ2-7, reads DVKVTQSSRYLVKRTGEKVFLECVQDMDHENMFWYRQDPGLGLRLIYFSYDVKMKEKGDIPEGYSVSREKKERFSLILESASTNQTSMYLCASSFGWDRSYEQYFGPGTRLTVT.

The chain joins TRBV9 to TRBJ2-2; D is unclear. V was trimmed by 0 bases and J by 5 bases, leaving 8 bases between them. This CDR3 is 14 amino acids long. CDR1 SGDLS and CDR2 YYNGEE come from the germline V gene. CDR3 DNA: TGTGCCAGCAGCGTAGTGTCCAGTACCGGGGAGCTGTTTTTT. As protein: CASSVVSSTGELFF.

The chain couples TRBV6-5 to TRBJ2-1; perhaps TRBD2 as D (7 bases). Germline V gene data show CDR1 as MNHEY and CDR2 as SVGAGI. The CDR3 consists of 13 residues. V lost 5 bases, J lost 12 bases, and 17 bases lay in between. The CDR3 DNA follows: TGTGCCAGCAGTACCGGTCGGGGGGCGGGGCAGTTCTTC. Its protein product is CASSTGRGAGQFF.

The V and J genes are TRBV20-1 and TRBJ2-3, with D unresolved. The CDR3 sequence is 14 residues long. Germline CDR1 DFQATT, CDR2 SNEGSKA (reference sequence). V lost 3 bases, J lost 2 bases, and 12 bases lay in between. This CDR3 reads CSASEALSTDTQYF. The CDR3 nucleotides read TGCAGTGCTAGTGAAGCTCTTTCCACAGATACGCAGTATTTT.

The chain has TRBV7-9 and TRBJ1-3; D gene uncertain. Trimming left V 5 bases short and J 3 bases short, with 8 bases between. CDR1 SEHNR and CDR2 FQNEAQ come from the germline V gene (reference sequence). The CDR3 is made up of 13 amino acids. For the CDR3, the DNA is TGTGCCAGCAGCCCCAGTCTTGGAAACACCATATATTTT. Amino acids: CASSPSLGNTIYF. Full variable domain (rest looked up from reference TRBV7-9 and TRBJ1-3): DTGVSQNPRHKITKRGQNVTFRCDPISEHNRLYWYRQTLGQGPEFLTYFQNEAQLEKSRLLSDRFSAERPKGSFSTLEIQRTEQGDSAMYLCASSPSLGNTIYFGEGSWLTVV.

This chain links TRBV28 with TRBJ1-5; 7 bases are shared with TRBD1. The CDR3 has 15 amino acids. V lost 5 bases to trimming and J lost 7 bases; unmatched junction nucleotides: 11. CDR1 and CDR2 (germline): MDHEN, SYDVKM. Here the CDR3 reads CASSTPQGGRQPQHF. CDR3 coding DNA: TGTGCCAGCAGTACCCCCCAAGGGGGCCGGCAGCCCCAGCATTTT.

The chain links TRBV12-3 or TRBV12-4 to TRBJ1-4; unclear D gene. Trimming stripped 5 bases from V and 8 bases from J, with 6 bases between. The CDR3 runs to 11 residues. The CDR3 protein is CASSPREKLFF. The CDR3 coding sequence is TGTGCCAGCAGTCCCCGGGAAAAACTGTTTTTT.

The V gene is TRBV7-2, the J gene TRBJ1-3; D ambiguous. This CDR3 spans 16 amino acids. Germline values: CDR1 SGHTA, CDR2 FQGNSA. Trimming removed 0 bases from V and 0 bases from J, with 9 bases in between. This CDR3 reads CASSLAPPNSGNTIYF. In nucleotides, the CDR3 is TGTGCCAGCAGCTTAGCCCCCCCTAACTCTGGAAACACCATATATTTT.

This chain joins TRBV7-9 and TRBJ2-7; 7 bases map to TRBD1. This CDR3 region has 16 residues. The J segment lost 0 bases and the V segment lost 4 bases, leaving 9 bases of the junction unmatched. From germline, CDR1 is SEHNR and CDR2 FQNEAQ (reference sequence). CDR3 residues: CASSSTSGTVSYEQYF. CDR3 nucleotides: TGTGCCAGCAGCTCAACTTCCGGGACAGTCTCCTACGAGCAGTACTTC.

As concerns this clone: This CDR3 is also generated by other DNA sequences in the sample. This rearrangement joins TRBV7-8 to TRBJ2-1; D might be TRBD2 (5 bases). CDR1 SGHVS and CDR2 FQNEAQ come from the germline V gene. The V gene lost 7 bases and the J gene lost 0 bases, with 13 bases spanning the gap. This CDR3 is 15 amino acids long. The CDR3 loop is CASTPSGSSYNEQFF. CDR3 sequence (DNA): TGTGCCAGCACCCCCAGTGGGAGCTCCTACAATGAGCAGTTCTTC.

The genes are TRBV24-1 and TRBJ2-7; D uncertain. V shed 6 bases and J shed 9 bases, with 5 bases lying between them. The CDR3 loop spans 9 amino acids. Germline CDR1 and CDR2: KGHDR and SFDVKD. The CDR3, as DNA: TGTGCCACCAGTAGAGGGCAGTACTTC. It codes for CATSRGQYF.

V usage is TRBV28 and J usage is TRBJ2-1; D not resolved. V lost 5 bases, J lost 7 bases, and 21 bases lay in between. Germline assignment: CDR1 MDHEN and CDR2 SYDVKM. CDR3 length: 16 residues. The CDR3 DNA follows: TGTGCCAGCAGTCTCGCAGGATCTGGTGGAACGAATGAGCAGTTCTTC. Translation: CASSLAGSGGTNEQFF. The variable domain in full, completed from reference TRBV28 and TRBJ2-1, reads DVKVTQSSRYLVKRTGEKVFLECVQDMDHENMFWYRQDPGLGLRLIYFSYDVKMKEKGDIPEGYSVSREKKERFSLILESASTNQTSMYLCASSLAGSGGTNEQFFGPGTRLTVL.

The chain is built from TRBV9 and TRBJ2-3; 8 bases are a match to TRBD2. The CDR3 loop spans 14 amino acids. From germline, CDR1 is SGDLS and CDR2 YYNGEE. V shed 0 bases and J 5 bases; nucleotides not matched to a gene: 2. CDR3 protein: CASSVAGGGDTQYF. CDR3 nucleotides: TGTGCCAGCAGCGTAGCGGGGGGGGGAGATACGCAGTATTTT.